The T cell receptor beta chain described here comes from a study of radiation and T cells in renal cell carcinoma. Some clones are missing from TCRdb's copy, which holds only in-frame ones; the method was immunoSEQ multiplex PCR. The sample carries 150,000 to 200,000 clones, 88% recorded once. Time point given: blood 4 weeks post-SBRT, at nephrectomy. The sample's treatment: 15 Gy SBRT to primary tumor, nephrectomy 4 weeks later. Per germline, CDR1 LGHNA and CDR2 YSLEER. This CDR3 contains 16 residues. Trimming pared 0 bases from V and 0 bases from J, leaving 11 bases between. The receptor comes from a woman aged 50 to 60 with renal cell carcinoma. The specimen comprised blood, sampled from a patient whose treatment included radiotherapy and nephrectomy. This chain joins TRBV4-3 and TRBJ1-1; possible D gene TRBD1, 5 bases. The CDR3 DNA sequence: TGCGCCAGCAGCCAAGATCGGAGGGGCATGAACACTGAAGCTTTCTTT. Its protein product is CASSQDRRGMNTEAFF.